The 17 T cell receptor beta chains listed next were all sequenced from one sample in a study of prognosis after radiotherapy for stage I lung cancer. Amplification of TCR beta CDR3 from genomic DNA used two-round multiplex PCR. TRBV and TRBJ genes each had their own specific primers in first-round PCR. TCRdb passed the multiplex PCR reads through MiXCR, listing each CDR3 protein once. The top ten hold around 53% of the sample, which has more than 9,500 distinct CDR3 sequences, 30% to 40% seen once. Sequencing was performed on PBMCs, taken before or after stereotactic body radiation therapy (not recorded which). Every receptor here comes from a donor over 45 with non-small cell lung cancer.

This clonotype has at least ten counts. The chain is built from TRBV3-1 and TRBJ1-6, with 8 bases that match TRBD1. This CDR3 is built from 15 residues. V lost 0 bases and J lost 8; bases outside the gene matches: 3. Per germline, CDR1 LGHDT and CDR2 YNNKEL (reference sequence). CDR3: CASSQDLRGHSPLHF. In DNA, the CDR3 is TGTGCCAGCAGCCAAGACCTCAGGGGGCATTCACCCCTCCACTTT.

The sample holds one count of this clonotype. The CDR3 coding sequence is TGCGCCAGCAGCGCCAGGACTCAAAAAGGCACAGATACGCAGTATTTT. The encoded protein is CASSARTQKGTDTQYF. J is TRBJ2-3 and V is TRBV5-1; tentatively, D is TRBD2 (5 bases). CDR1 is SGHRS and CDR2 is YFSETQ in the germline V gene. The length of the CDR3 is 16 residues. V was cut by 4 bases and J by 1 base, with 16 bases left in between. The full variable domain, with the rest looked up from reference TRBV5-1 and TRBJ2-3, is KAGVTQTPRYLIKTRGQQVTLSCSPISGHRSVSWYQQTPGQGLQFLFEYFSETQRNKGNFPGRFSGRQFSNSRSEMNVSTLELGDSALYLCASSARTQKGTDTQYFGPGTRLTVL.

The chain employs TRBV3-2 and TRBJ2-7; TRBD2, the table's D call, was not compared with the DNA. TRBV3-2 corresponds to a pseudogene. CDR3 size: 15 residues. CDR3 sequence: CASSRERVGAYEQYF. In nucleotides, the CDR3 is TGTGCCAGCAGCCGAGAGCGGGTGGGCGCCTACGAGCAGTACTTC.

About this clonotype: At one end the junction does not follow the germline gene, possibly because of a read error. This chain links TRBV6-5 with TRBJ2-7; TRBD2 is a possible D gene (6 bases). CDR3 length: 14 residues. The germline gives CDR1 MNHEY, CDR2 SVGAGI. The CDR3 coding sequence is TGTGCCAGCAGTTCAATAGTGGGAGGCTACGAGCGGTACTTC. Its protein product is CASSSIVGGYERYF.

With respect to this clonotype: A read error likely explains this, since a far larger clone differs by one base. The chain couples TRBV6-8 to TRBJ1-2; perhaps TRBD1 as D (6 bases). The germline V gene encodes CDR1 MNHGY and CDR2 SAAAGT. V lost 5 bases and J lost 8, with 21 bases in between. There are 15 residues in the CDR3. CDR3 sequence: CASSTRTRTAWGYTF. For the CDR3, the DNA is TGTGCCAGCAGTACCCGGACAAGGACAGCTTGGGGCTACACCTTC.

This clonotype was seen only a few times. The genes are TRBV7-6 and TRBJ2-3, with TRBD2 matching 9 bases. The germline V gene has CDR1 SGHVS and CDR2 FNYEAQ. Trimming removed 3 bases from V and 5 bases from J; junction bases left unmatched: 12. The CDR3 length is 17 residues. The CDR3 nucleotides are TGTGCCAGCAGCTTCCTCGGGACTAGCCCCCTTGGAGATACGCAGTATTTT. This gives the protein CASSFLGTSPLGDTQYF.

In regard to this clonotype: A far more abundant clone sits one base away, making this likely a read error. V is TRBV28 and J is TRBJ2-7; 9 bases are a match to TRBD2. The CDR3 length is 17 residues. The ends lost 5 bases at V and 2 bases at J; junction bases unmatched: 13. The V gene's germline CDR1 is MDHEN and CDR2 SYDVKM. The CDR3: CASSIAGVFFETYEQYF. CDR3 DNA: TGTGCCAGCAGTATAGCGGGAGTGTTTTTTGAAACCTACGAGCAGTACTTC.

For this clonotype: A read error is likely here: a far larger clone is one base away. The rearrangement joins TRBV7-6 to TRBJ1-4; D ambiguous. CDR3 length: 15 amino acids. Germline assignment: CDR1 SGHVS and CDR2 FNYEAQ. V lost 2 bases and J lost 7, with 14 bases in between. CDR3 DNA: TGTGCCAGCAGCTTATCTCAGGTGGGCGGTGAAAAACTGTTTTTT. Amino acid sequence: CASSLSQVGGEKLFF.

The J gene is TRBJ1-6, the V gene TRBV11-2; tentatively, D is TRBD1 (5 bases). Germline loops: CDR1 SGHAT, CDR2 FQNNGV. The CDR3 has 13 amino acids. V dropped 6 bases and J dropped 10 bases, with 13 bases sitting between them. For the CDR3, the DNA is TGTGCCAGCAGTAGCCAGGGTGGATCACCCCTCCACTTT. Its translation: CASSSQGGSPLHF.

This clonotype was observed at least ten times. CDR3 loop: CASSIWGRATGELFF. CDR3 nucleotides: TGTGCCAGTAGTATCTGGGGACGTGCGACCGGGGAGCTGTTTTTT. The chain links TRBV19 to TRBJ2-2; D may be TRBD1 or TRBD2 (5 bases each). CDR1 and CDR2 from the germline V gene are LNHDA and SQIVND (reference sequence). V shed 3 bases and J shed 5 bases, with 13 bases lying between them. CDR3 length: 15 residues.

By frequency in the sample, this clonotype is medium-sized (0.01 to 0.1%). The chain uses TRBV28 and TRBJ2-7; D is possibly TRBD1 (5 bases). The V gene lost 6 bases and the J gene lost 1 base, with 10 bases spanning the gap. CDR3 length: 13 amino acids. Germline loops: CDR1 MDHEN, CDR2 SYDVKM. The CDR3 DNA follows: TGTGCCAGCAGCTTAGCAGGGTCCTACGAGCAGTACTTC. Its translation is CASSLAGSYEQYF.

Ten or more counts support this clonotype. The genes are TRBV29-1 and TRBJ2-3; D might be TRBD1 (6 bases). The CDR3 loop spans 14 amino acids. The germline gives CDR1 SQVTM, CDR2 ANQGSEA. V lost 3 bases and J lost 4, with 14 bases in between. CDR3 in DNA: TGCAGCGTTGACGCCAGGGGCTGGGCAGATACGCAGTATTTT. Translation gives CSVDARGWADTQYF.

V and J are TRBV12-3 or TRBV12-4 and TRBJ2-7; a possible D gene is TRBD2 (6 bases). This CDR3 is 13 amino acids long. V was pared by 10 bases and J by 4 bases, with 17 bases between. The CDR3 DNA sequence: TGTGCCAACAGCCTAGTGGGGGGTTACGAGCAGTACGTC. Its protein product is CANSLVGGYEQYV.

In its sample, this clonotype was seen many times. CDR3 protein: CASSGGVGGDKPQFF. CDR3 DNA sequence: TGCGCCAGCAGCGGGGGCGTTGGGGGGGACAAACCCCAGTTCTTC. The chain uses TRBV5-1 and TRBJ2-1; maybe TRBD2 (7 bases). V was clipped by 4 bases and J by 13 bases, with 24 bases between them. CDR3 size: 15 residues. Germline assignment: CDR1 SGHRS and CDR2 YFSETQ.

V gene TRBV6-2 or TRBV6-3 combines with J gene TRBJ2-3, with D hard to call. The germline V and J ends were trimmed by 0 bases and 7 bases, with 2 bases remaining between them. The CDR3 is made up of 11 amino acids. Germline V gene lookup returns CDR1 MNHEY and CDR2 SVGEGT. The CDR3 sequence is CASSYSYTQYF. CDR3 in DNA: TGTGCCAGCAGTTACTCGTATACGCAGTATTTT.

The chain couples TRBV30 to TRBJ2-7, with D maybe TRBD2 (6 bases). V was cut by 4 bases and J by 6 bases, with 13 bases left in between. Germline lookup yields CDR1 GTSNPN and CDR2 SVGIG (reference sequence). This CDR3 has 12 residues. The DNA for the CDR3 is TGTGCCTGGACCGGGACTGGCCTCGAGCAGTACTTC. Translating it yields CAWTGTGLEQYF.

This clonotype showed up many times. The J gene is TRBJ1-1, the V gene TRBV7-3; D unclear. This CDR3 is 14 amino acids long. Germline V gene data show CDR1 as SGHTA and CDR2 as FQGTGA. V was clipped by 5 bases and J by 0 bases, with 10 bases between them. The CDR3 region is CASSPTGMNTEAFF. CDR3 DNA sequence: TGTGCCAGCAGCCCCACGGGAATGAACACTGAAGCTTTCTTT.